The rows below give T cell receptor beta chains drawn from one sample of a study of cytomegalovirus exposure and HLA in healthy donors. TCRdb's copy holds only in-frame clones and misses some; the assay was immunoSEQ multiplex PCR. The table includes about 89,000 clones, about 75% detected once. The specimen was PBMCs. The receptor source for this set is a man aged 30 to 45 in good health and CMV-seropositive. Each CDR3 is given with its conserved first and last residue. D genes are given only for firm matches. Part of the rows lack a size; the others show once, few, many or a class for expanded clones.

clone size	J gene	D gene	V gene	CDR3 DNA	CDR3 protein
NA	TRBJ2-7	NA	TRBV7-8	TGTGCCAGCAGCTTAGAGCTGAGCTCCTACGAGCAGTACTTC	CASSLELSSYEQYF
once	TRBJ2-2	TRBD2	TRBV7-6	TGTGCCAGCAGCTCAAGGACTAGCCCGGCTGGGGAGCTGTTTTTT	CASSSRTSPAGELFF
NA	TRBJ1-6	NA	TRBV4-2	TGTGCCAGCAGCCAAGTAATGACGGGAGACCCTAATTCACCCCTCCACTTT	CASSQVMTGDPNSPLHF
few	TRBJ2-3	TRBD2	TRBV6-6	TGTGCCAGCAGTACGGGACTAGCTAGCACAGATACGCAGTATTTT	CASSTGLASTDTQYF
NA	TRBJ1-1	NA	TRBV27	TGTGCCATAAGACCCTCGGGGGTGGGTGAAGCTTTCTTT	CAIRPSGVGEAFF
NA	TRBJ2-7	NA	TRBV29-1	TGCAGCGTCCGCGGGGAGGTCCACGAGCAGTACTTC	CSVRGEVHEQYF
few	TRBJ2-5	TRBD2	TRBV19	TGTGCCAGTAGTCCTCAGACTAGCGGGGCAGAGACCCAGTACTTC	CASSPQTSGAETQYF
few	TRBJ2-3	NA	TRBV7-9	TGTGCCAGCAGCTTGGCAGTGGGGCCTCATACGCAGTATTTT	CASSLAVGPHTQYF
few	TRBJ1-6	TRBD1	TRBV2	TGTGCCAGCAGTGTTGGACAGGGACTTGCACCCCTCCACTTT	CASSVGQGLAPLHF
NA	TRBJ2-2	TRBD2	TRBV10-3	TGTGCCATCAGTTATAGCGGGGGGAACACCGGGGAGCTGTTTTTT	CAISYSGGNTGELFF
NA	TRBJ1-5	NA	TRBV6-1	TGTGCCAGCAGCGTGAGTGGTGAAAGCAATCAGCCCCAGCATTTT	CASSVSGESNQPQHF
NA	TRBJ1-2	NA	TRBV7-8	TGTGCCAGCAGCTTAGGAACTCGACAGGCCTCCCCCTATGGCTACACCTTC	CASSLGTRQASPYGYTF
NA	TRBJ2-3	NA	TRBV7-3	TGTGCCAGCAGCTTAATAGCAGCAGATACGCAGTATTTT	CASSLIAADTQYF
once	TRBJ2-1	TRBD1	TRBV4-3	TGCGCCAGCAGGGACAGGGGCTACAATGAGCAGTTCTTC	CASRDRGYNEQFF
once	TRBJ2-7	NA	TRBV4-1	TGCGCCAGCAGCCAAGATCTAACAGGGTTCGAGCAGTACTTC	CASSQDLTGFEQYF
NA	TRBJ2-5	TRBD1	TRBV5-1	TGCGCCAGCAGCTTGGCGGACAGGAAGGAGGAGACCCAGTACTTC	CASSLADRKEETQYF
many	TRBJ1-4	NA	TRBV5-6	TGTGCCAGCAGCTTCCAGGGGACTAATGAAAAACTGTTTTTT	CASSFQGTNEKLFF
NA	TRBJ2-1	TRBD2	TRBV6-6	TGTGCCAGCAGTTACAGGACTAGCGGGGGGCGGAATGAGCAGTTCTTC	CASSYRTSGGRNEQFF
NA	TRBJ2-7	NA	TRBV7-9	TGTGCCAGCAGCTATAAGCCCCCAATGTGGGGGCACGACTACGAGCAGTACTTC	CASSYKPPMWGHDYEQYF
once	TRBJ1-4	NA	TRBV29-1	TGCAGCGTTATTTCGGGATCAATTGAAAAACTGTTTTTT	CSVISGSIEKLFF
NA	TRBJ1-3	NA	TRBV1	TGCACCAGCAGCCAAGACAGGGTTGGAAACACCATATATTTT	CTSSQDRVGNTIYF
medium-sized	TRBJ1-1	NA	TRBV29-1	TGCAGCGTTGTACCCGAGGGAGTGAACACTGAAGCTTTCTTT	CSVVPEGVNTEAFF
NA	TRBJ1-1	NA	TRBV6-5	TGTGCCAGCAGTGAACCCAGGGGCAACACTGAAGCTTTCTTT	CASSEPRGNTEAFF
few	TRBJ1-2	TRBD1	TRBV2	TGTGCCAGCAGTCCGGGACAGGGGGCTCCGGGCTATGGCTACACCTTC	CASSPGQGAPGYGYTF
NA	TRBJ2-2	NA	TRBV27	TGTGCCAGCAGTCTCAGCGGCTACGGGGAGCTGTTTTTT	CASSLSGYGELFF
NA	TRBJ2-7	NA	TRBV19	TGTGCCAGTAGTCCAGATGCAGACACGAGTTCCTACGAGCAGTACTTC	CASSPDADTSSYEQYF
few	TRBJ1-2	NA	TRBV4-3	TGCGCCAGCAGCCAAATCAACCGACAGGACGGACATGGCTACACCTTC	CASSQINRQDGHGYTF
NA	TRBJ1-2	TRBD1	TRBV25-1	TGTGCCAGCAGACCCGAACCGGGACAGGGGAACTATGGCTACACCTTC	CASRPEPGQGNYGYTF
NA	TRBJ1-5	NA	TRBV18	TGTGCCAGCTCACTTAACCAGGGGAATCAGCCCCAGCATTTT	CASSLNQGNQPQHF
medium-sized	TRBJ1-1	TRBD1	TRBV6-1	TGTGCCAGCAGATACGAGACAGGGTCGAACACTGAAGCTTTCTTT	CASRYETGSNTEAFF
once	TRBJ1-5	TRBD1	TRBV5-1	TGCGCCAGCAGTCAGGGGGACAATCAGCCCCAGCATTTT	CASSQGDNQPQHF
NA	TRBJ1-1	TRBD1	TRBV29-1	TGCAGCGTTGAAGGACGGGACAGTGAAGCTTTCTTT	CSVEGRDSEAFF
NA	TRBJ1-6	NA	TRBV5-1	TGCGCCAGCAGCATTGCCGGCGGAGGGCTCTATAATTCACCCCTCCACTTT	CASSIAGGGLYNSPLHF
NA	TRBJ1-2	TRBD1	TRBV30	TGTGCCTGGAGCCCAAGGGGGCTCAGTCATGGCTACACCTTC	CAWSPRGLSHGYTF
NA	TRBJ2-1	NA	TRBV29-1	TGCAGCGCCACTAGACCCGCAGGTGAGCAGTTCTTC	CSATRPAGEQFF
NA	TRBJ1-5	TRBD1	TRBV19	TGTGCCAGTAGTATTAATCCAGGGGGCCTTAGCAATCAGCCCCAGCATTTT	CASSINPGGLSNQPQHF
NA	TRBJ1-5	NA	TRBV19	TGTGCCAGTAGTACCCGGGGGGGTAGCAATCAGCCCCAGCATTTT	CASSTRGGSNQPQHF
NA	TRBJ2-7	NA	TRBV5-1	TGCGCCAGCAGCGAAGGATCCATAGGGGACGAGCAGTACTTC	CASSEGSIGDEQYF
NA	TRBJ2-7	NA	TRBV29-1	TGCAGCGTTGATTCCGGGACAAAGCAGTACTTC	CSVDSGTKQYF
few	TRBJ1-1	NA	TRBV5-1	TGCGCCAGCAGCCGACCAGCAGCAGGGCCAAACACTGAAGCTTTCTTT	CASSRPAAGPNTEAFF
NA	TRBJ2-2	TRBD2	TRBV27	TGTGCCAGCAGTTCCGGACTAGCTTCGAACACCGGGGAGCTGTTTTTT	CASSSGLASNTGELFF
NA	TRBJ2-2	TRBD1	TRBV5-1	TGCGCCAGCAGCTTGGGCAGGACAGGGAGCACCGGGGAGCTGTTTTTT	CASSLGRTGSTGELFF
NA	TRBJ2-5	TRBD2	TRBV6-1	TGTGCCAGCAGTGATGGGGGGGGGACTAGGGGGGAGACCCAGTACTTC	CASSDGGGTRGETQYF
NA	TRBJ1-1	NA	TRBV25-1	TGTGCCAGCAGTCGGGGCGAGGAGGGCACTGAAGCTTTCTTT	CASSRGEEGTEAFF
NA	TRBJ2-7	TRBD1	TRBV7-9	TGTGCCAGCAGCTTACGGGACAGATACGAGCAGTACTTC	CASSLRDRYEQYF
NA	TRBJ2-6	TRBD1	TRBV4-1	TGCGCCAGCAGCCCAGGGGGCGCCGTAACTGGGGCCAACGTCCTGACTTTC	CASSPGGAVTGANVLTF
NA	TRBJ2-3	NA	TRBV7-9	TGTGCCAGCAGCCTGCCTAACACAGATACGCAGTATTTT	CASSLPNTDTQYF
NA	TRBJ2-5	TRBD2	TRBV28	TGTGCCAGCAGAGCGGGGGGGGAGACCCAGTACTTC	CASRAGGETQYF
NA	TRBJ2-7	TRBD1	TRBV5-4	TGTGCCAGCAGCTTGGGGGGACAGGGGGCGTTGTACGAGCAGTACTTC	CASSLGGQGALYEQYF
once	TRBJ1-3	TRBD1	TRBV27	TGTGCCAGCAGTTTATCGTACAGGGGGCTTGGAAACACCATATATTTT	CASSLSYRGLGNTIYF
NA	TRBJ1-5	TRBD1	TRBV19	TGTGCCAGCCGGACAGGGGGGACAAATCAGCCCCAGCATTTT	CASRTGGTNQPQHF
NA	TRBJ2-7	TRBD1	TRBV5-1	TGCGCCAGCAGCTTGGGCGGGACAGGAGGCTACGAGCAGTACTTC	CASSLGGTGGYEQYF
NA	TRBJ2-5	NA	TRBV5-1	TGCGCCAGCAGCTCCCGTAGCGGTCAAGAGACCCAGTACTTC	CASSSRSGQETQYF
NA	TRBJ2-7	NA	TRBV7-2	TGTGCCAGCAGGGGGCGGGGACAGCTCTACGAGCAGTACTTC	CASRGRGQLYEQYF
NA	TRBJ1-2	NA	TRBV7-3	TGTGCCAGCAGCTTGGAACGGGGGAAGAGTAATGGCTACACCTTC	CASSLERGKSNGYTF